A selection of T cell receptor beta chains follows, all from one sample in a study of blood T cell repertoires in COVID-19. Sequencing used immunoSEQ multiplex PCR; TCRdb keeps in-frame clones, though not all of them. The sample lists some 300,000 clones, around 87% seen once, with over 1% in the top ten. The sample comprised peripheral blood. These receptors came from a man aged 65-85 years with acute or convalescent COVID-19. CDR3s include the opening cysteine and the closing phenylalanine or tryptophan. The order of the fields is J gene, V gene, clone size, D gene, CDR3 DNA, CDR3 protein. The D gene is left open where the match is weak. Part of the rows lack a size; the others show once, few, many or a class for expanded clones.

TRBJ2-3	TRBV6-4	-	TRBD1	TGTGCCAGCAGTGCCCGGGACAGCCTTTGGGATACGCAGTATTTT	CASSARDSLWDTQYF
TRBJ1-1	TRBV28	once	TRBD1	TGTGCCAGCAGTTCCATGAACAGGGGACGAGCTTTCTTT	CASSSMNRGRAFF
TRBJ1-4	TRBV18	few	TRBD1	TGTGCCAGCTCACCGAATACAGGGGCTAATGAAAAACTGTTTTTT	CASSPNTGANEKLFF
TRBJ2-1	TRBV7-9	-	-	TGTGCCAGCAGCTTAGGGTGGGGGCAGGAGCAGTTCTTC	CASSLGWGQEQFF
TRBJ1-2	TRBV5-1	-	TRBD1	TGCGCCAGCAGCTTGAGCGTGACAGGGAGTGGCTACACCTTC	CASSLSVTGSGYTF
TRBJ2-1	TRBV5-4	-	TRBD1	TGTGCCAGCAGCCTCAGGGACAGGGGGTCAAATGAGCAGTTCTTC	CASSLRDRGSNEQFF
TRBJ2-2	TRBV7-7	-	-	TGTGCCAGCAGCTTACAGACATCCGGGGAGCTGTTTTTT	CASSLQTSGELFF
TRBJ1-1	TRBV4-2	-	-	TGTGCCAGCAGCCAAGTGGCTAGAGAAAACACTGAAGCTTTCTTT	CASSQVARENTEAFF
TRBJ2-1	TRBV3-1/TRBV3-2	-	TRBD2	TGTGCCAGCAGCCAAGGGGTCGGGGGGAGTTACAATGAGCAGTTCTTC	CASSQGVGGSYNEQFF
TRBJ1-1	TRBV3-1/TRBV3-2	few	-	TGTGCCAGCAGCTTCGCCGGGGGAAACACTGAAGCTTTCTTT	CASSFAGGNTEAFF
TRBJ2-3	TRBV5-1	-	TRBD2	TGCGCCAGCAGCAGGCGGGGGGACGATACGCAGTATTTT	CASSRRGDDTQYF
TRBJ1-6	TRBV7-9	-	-	TGTGCCAGCAGCTACGACCTTACTACGAATTCACCCCTCCACTTT	CASSYDLTTNSPLHF
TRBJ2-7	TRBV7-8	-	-	TGTGCCAGCTCCTCCGGGGGGCGGATCTACGAGCAGTACTTC	CASSSGGRIYEQYF
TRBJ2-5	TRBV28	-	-	TGTGCCAGCAGTATTGTGACAGTTCAAGAGACCCAGTACTTC	CASSIVTVQETQYF
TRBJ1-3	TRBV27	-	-	TGTGCCAGCAGTTTAGCCGGCGGCCTCTCTGGAAACACCATATATTTT	CASSLAGGLSGNTIYF
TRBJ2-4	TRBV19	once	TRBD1	TGTGCCACGGGGACAGGGGGCGGGTTAGCCAAAAACATTCAGTACTTC	CATGTGGGLAKNIQYF
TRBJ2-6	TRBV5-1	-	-	TGCGCCAGCAGACTCCATTCTGGGGCCAACGTCCTGACTTTC	CASRLHSGANVLTF
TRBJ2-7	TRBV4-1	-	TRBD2	TGCGCCAGCAGGCCCTCGTTTAGCGGGAGATTCGAGCAGTACTTC	CASRPSFSGRFEQYF
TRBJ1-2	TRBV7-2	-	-	TGTGCCAGCAGCTTTGGAGGGTACTATGGCTACACCTTC	CASSFGGYYGYTF
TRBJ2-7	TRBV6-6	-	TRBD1	TGTGCCAGCAGGGATTTGGGGACAGGGGGTCACGAGCAGTACTTC	CASRDLGTGGHEQYF
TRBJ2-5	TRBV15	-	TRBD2	TGTGCCACCAGGGGCCGAAGCCGGACTAGCGGGAGGCCCGAAGAGACCCAGTACTTC	CATRGRSRTSGRPEETQYF
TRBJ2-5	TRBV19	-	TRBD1	TGTGCCAGTAGCACCGGGACAGGGCGGGGAGAGACCCAGTACTTC	CASSTGTGRGETQYF
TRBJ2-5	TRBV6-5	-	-	TGTGCCAGCAGTTACCGGAACAACAGGGAGACCCAGTACTTC	CASSYRNNRETQYF
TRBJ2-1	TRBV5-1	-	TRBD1	TGCGCCAGCAGCTCCGGACAGGGGTATATCGATGAGCAGTTCTTC	CASSSGQGYIDEQFF
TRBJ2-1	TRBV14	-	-	TGTGCCAGCAGCCAGGCAAGTGAGCAGTTCTTC	CASSQASEQFF
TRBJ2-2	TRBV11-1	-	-	TGTGCCAGCAGCCCCCAACTGAACCGGGAGCTGTTTTTT	CASSPQLNRELFF
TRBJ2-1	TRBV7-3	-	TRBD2	TGTGCCAGCAGCCTTAAGGGAGGGACTAGCGGGGGGACCTACAATGAGCAGTTCTTC	CASSLKGGTSGGTYNEQFF
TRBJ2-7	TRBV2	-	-	TGTGCCAGCAGTTTCCAGGGCAGCACCTACGAGCAGTACTTC	CASSFQGSTYEQYF
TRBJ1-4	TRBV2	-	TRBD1	TGTGCCAGCAGCGAGACATTGACAGGGTGGGGTTTGATTAATGAAAAACTGTTTTTT	CASSETLTGWGLINEKLFF
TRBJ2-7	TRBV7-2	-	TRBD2	TGTGCCAGCAGATTTAGCGGGAGAGATACCGCAATCTACGAGCAGTACTTC	CASRFSGRDTAIYEQYF
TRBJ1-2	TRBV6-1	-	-	TGTGCCAGCAGTGAACTCCTCTCCTATGGCTACACCTTC	CASSELLSYGYTF
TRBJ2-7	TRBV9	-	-	TGTGCCAGCAGCGTAGCACTAGTCGGCTACGAGCAGTACTTC	CASSVALVGYEQYF
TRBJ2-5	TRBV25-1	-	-	TGTGCCAGCAGTGAATCGGGCAGCTGGAGGGAGACCCAGTACTTC	CASSESGSWRETQYF
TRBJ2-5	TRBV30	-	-	TGTGCCTGGAGTGTCGGGGGACGATTACAAGAGACCCAGTACTTC	CAWSVGGRLQETQYF
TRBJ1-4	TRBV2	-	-	TGTGCCAGCAGGAAGTCGGGTAATGAAAAACTGTTTTTT	CASRKSGNEKLFF
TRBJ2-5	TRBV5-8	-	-	TGTGCCAGCAGCCTGAGTTGGTCAGGGGCCCAAGAGACCCAGTACTTC	CASSLSWSGAQETQYF
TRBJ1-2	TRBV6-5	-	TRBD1	TGTGCCAGCAGTCCTGACAGGGTTCATGGCTACACCTTC	CASSPDRVHGYTF
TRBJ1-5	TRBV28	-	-	TGTGCCAGCAGCCCACTGGGGGGGGCCCAGAGTCAGCCCCAGCATTTT	CASSPLGGAQSQPQHF
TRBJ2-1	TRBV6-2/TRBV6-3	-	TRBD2	TGTGCCAGCAGCCCACTAGCGGGAGGGGGATACAATGAGCAGTTCTTC	CASSPLAGGGYNEQFF
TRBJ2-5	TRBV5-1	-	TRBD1	TGCGCCAGCAGCTTGCCGGGTCGACAGGGAAGAGAGACCCAGTACTTC	CASSLPGRQGRETQYF
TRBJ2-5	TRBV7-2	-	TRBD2	TGTGCCAGCAGCTTAGTTCCCAGCGGGGGGGAGACCCAGTACTTC	CASSLVPSGGETQYF
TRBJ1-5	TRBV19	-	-	TGTGCCAGTACCCCCATGGTAGGGGCGCGGAGCAATCAGCCCCAGCATTTT	CASTPMVGARSNQPQHF
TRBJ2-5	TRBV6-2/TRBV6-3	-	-	TGTGCCAGCAGTCTTCCGTTTTCGGAGACCCAGTACTTC	CASSLPFSETQYF
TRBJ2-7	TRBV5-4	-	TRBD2	TGTGCCAGCAGCCTGGGACTAGCGGGATCGTCCGGCGAGCAGTACTTC	CASSLGLAGSSGEQYF
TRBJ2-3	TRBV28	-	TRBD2	TGTGCCAGCAGTTTAGGACTAGCGGGGGGGCAAGATACGCAGTATTTT	CASSLGLAGGQDTQYF
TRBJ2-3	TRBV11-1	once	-	TGTGCCAGCAGCACGGCAGATACGCAGTATTTT	CASSTADTQYF
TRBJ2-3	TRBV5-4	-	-	TGTGCCAGCAGCTTCTCACTAGGTTCAGATACGCAGTATTTT	CASSFSLGSDTQYF
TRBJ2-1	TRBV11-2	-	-	TGTGCCAGCAGCCTAGGGGGGACAGTGTACAATGAGCAGTTCTTC	CASSLGGTVYNEQFF